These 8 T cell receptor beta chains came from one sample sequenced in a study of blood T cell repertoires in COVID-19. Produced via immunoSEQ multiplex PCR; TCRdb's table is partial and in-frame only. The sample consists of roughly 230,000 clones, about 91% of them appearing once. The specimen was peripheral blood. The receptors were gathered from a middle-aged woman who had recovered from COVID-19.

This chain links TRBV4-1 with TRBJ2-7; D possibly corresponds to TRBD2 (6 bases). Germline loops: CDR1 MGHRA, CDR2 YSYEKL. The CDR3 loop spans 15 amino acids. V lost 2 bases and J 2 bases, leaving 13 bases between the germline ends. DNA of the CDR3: TGCGCCAGCAGCCAAACGGAGGGGCCTCCCTACGAGCAGTACTTC. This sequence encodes CASSQTEGPPYEQYF.

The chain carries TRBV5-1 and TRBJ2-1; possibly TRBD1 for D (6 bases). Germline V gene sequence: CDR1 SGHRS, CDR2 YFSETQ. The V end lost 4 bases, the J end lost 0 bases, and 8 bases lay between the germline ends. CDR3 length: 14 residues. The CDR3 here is CASSRDTSYNEQFF. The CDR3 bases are TGCGCCAGCAGCCGGGACACCTCCTACAATGAGCAGTTCTTC.

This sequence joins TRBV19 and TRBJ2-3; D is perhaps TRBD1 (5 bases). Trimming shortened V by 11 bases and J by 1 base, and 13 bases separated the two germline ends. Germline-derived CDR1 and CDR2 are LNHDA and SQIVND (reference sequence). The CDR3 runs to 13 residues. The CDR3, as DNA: TGTGCCTGCCAGACAGCAGGCACAGATACGCAGTATTTT. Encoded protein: CACQTAGTDTQYF.

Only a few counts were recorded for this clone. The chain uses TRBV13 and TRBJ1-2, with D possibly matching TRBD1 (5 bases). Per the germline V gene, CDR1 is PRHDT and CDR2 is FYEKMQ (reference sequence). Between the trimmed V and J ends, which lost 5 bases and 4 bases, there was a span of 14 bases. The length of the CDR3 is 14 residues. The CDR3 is CASSGGDRFYGYTF. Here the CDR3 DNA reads TGTGCCAGCAGCGGGGGGGATCGCTTCTATGGCTACACCTTC.

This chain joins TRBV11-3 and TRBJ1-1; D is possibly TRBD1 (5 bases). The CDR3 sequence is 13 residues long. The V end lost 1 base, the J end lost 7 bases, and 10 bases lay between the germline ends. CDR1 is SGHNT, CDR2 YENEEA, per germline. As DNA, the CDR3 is TGTGCCAGCAGCTTAGGAGGGAGGGGTGAAGCTTTCTTT. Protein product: CASSLGGRGEAFF.

The chain's CDR3 is CASSSGQGPIGYTF. CDR3 bases: TGCGCCAGCAGCTCGGGACAGGGGCCCATCGGCTACACCTTC. The chain combines TRBV5-1 with TRBJ1-2; 10 nucleotides align to TRBD1. The V segment lost 3 bases and the J segment 8 bases; nucleotides outside the gene matches: 7. Per germline, CDR1 SGHRS and CDR2 YFSETQ. The CDR3 covers 14 residues.

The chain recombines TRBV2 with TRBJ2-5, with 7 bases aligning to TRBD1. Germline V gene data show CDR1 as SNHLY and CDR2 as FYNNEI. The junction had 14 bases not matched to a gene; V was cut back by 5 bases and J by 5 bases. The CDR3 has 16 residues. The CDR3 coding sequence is TGTGCCAGCAGTCCAATGGGACAGTTGGCTGGGGAGACCCAGTACTTC. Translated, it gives CASSPMGQLAGETQYF.

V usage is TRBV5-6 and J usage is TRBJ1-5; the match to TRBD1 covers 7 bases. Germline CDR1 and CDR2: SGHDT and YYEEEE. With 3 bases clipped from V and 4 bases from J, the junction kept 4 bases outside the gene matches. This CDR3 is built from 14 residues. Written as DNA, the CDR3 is TGTGCCAGCAGCTCGGGACAGCTTAATCAGCCCCAGCATTTT. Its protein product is CASSSGQLNQPQHF.